These 17 T cell receptor beta chains came from one sample sequenced in a study of CD8+ T cells in alopecia areata. Treatment here: oral pan-JAK inhibitor, 5-10 mg twice daily. cDNA serving as the sequencing template came from extracted, reverse transcribed RNA. Generated by immunoSEQ multiplex PCR, the TCRdb table keeps only in-frame clones and is missing some. This table has under 350,000 clones, 58% appearing once. Specimen: CD4+ T cells sorted from blood, collected at week 24, from a patient treated with tofacitinib. The receptors here all came from a human donor with alopecia areata.

The gene calls are TRBV28 and TRBJ1-4, with a tentative D call TRBD1 (5 bases). CDR3 size: 14 residues. V gave up 6 bases and J gave up 0 bases, with 8 bases separating them. Per germline, CDR1 MDHEN and CDR2 SYDVKM. The CDR3 is CASRGPSTNEKLFF. CDR3 coding DNA: TGTGCCAGCAGGGGACCATCAACTAATGAAAAACTGTTTTTT.

On this clone: The same CDR3 arises from other DNA sequences in this sample as well. The chain carries TRBV30 and TRBJ1-5, with D unclear. The V gene lost 0 bases and the J gene lost 3 bases, with 6 bases spanning the gap. This CDR3 spans 13 amino acids. Germline loops: CDR1 GTSNPN, CDR2 SVGIG (reference sequence). In DNA form, the CDR3 reads TGTGCCTGGAGTGTAAGGTCCAATCAGCCCCAGCATTTT. Translation: CAWSVRSNQPQHF.

This clone was detected a few times. V usage is TRBV5-6 and J usage is TRBJ2-5; D may be TRBD2 (6 bases). CDR1 is SGHDT, CDR2 YYEEEE, per germline. V lost 2 bases, J lost 4 bases, and 9 bases lay in between. The CDR3 totals 13 residues. The CDR3 protein is CASSFSSAETQYF. The CDR3 coding sequence is TGTGCCAGCAGCTTCTCTAGCGCAGAGACCCAGTACTTC.

The rearrangement uses TRBV5-1 and TRBJ2-5; D is tentatively TRBD1 or TRBD2 (5 bases each). V was trimmed by 5 bases and J by 3 bases, leaving 17 bases between them. This CDR3 region has 15 residues. The germline V gene encodes CDR1 SGHRS and CDR2 YFSETQ. The chain's CDR3 is CASRLSGTVEETQYF. The CDR3, as DNA: TGCGCCAGCAGACTTTCCGGGACGGTAGAAGAGACCCAGTACTTC.

The V call is TRBV28, the J call TRBJ1-6; 9 positions agree with TRBD1. The CDR3 extends over 13 amino acids. The trim removed 7 bases at V and 8 bases at J, leaving 3 bases unmatched. Germline V gene data show CDR1 as MDHEN and CDR2 as SYDVKM. The CDR3 loop reads CASTGQGYSPLHF. The CDR3 region has the DNA TGTGCCAGCACGGGACAGGGTTATTCACCCCTCCACTTT.

Remarks on this clone: Other DNA sequences in this sample translate to the same CDR3. V usage is TRBV7-9 and J usage is TRBJ1-2, with TRBD1 matching over 7 bases. The CDR3 contains 14 residues. J was trimmed by 2 bases and V by 1 base; bases with no gene match: 1. CDR1 and CDR2 from the germline V gene are SEHNR and FQNEAQ (reference sequence). The CDR3 sequence: CASSLGTGNYGYTF. CDR3 nucleotide sequence: TGTGCCAGCAGCTTAGGGACAGGCAACTATGGCTACACCTTC.

The CDR3 DNA is TGTGCCAGTGGACCTCCGAGCTCCTACGAGCAGTACTTC. Translation: CASGPPSSYEQYF. This chain connects TRBV28 to TRBJ2-7; no definite D call. With 9 bases removed from V and 0 bases from J, the gap between germline ends came to 12 bases. The CDR3 consists of 13 residues. From germline, CDR1 is MDHEN and CDR2 SYDVKM. Complete variable domain (other parts from reference TRBV28 and TRBJ2-7): DVKVTQSSRYLVKRTGEKVFLECVQDMDHENMFWYRQDPGLGLRLIYFSYDVKMKEKGDIPEGYSVSREKKERFSLILESASTNQTSMYLCASGPPSSYEQYFGPGTRLTVT.

With respect to this clone: A read error may produce the germline difference seen at one junction end. This sequence joins TRBV5-6 and TRBJ2-5, with a tentative D call TRBD2 (5 bases). This CDR3 is built from 11 residues. Germline V gene sequence: CDR1 SGHDT, CDR2 YYEEEE. DNA of the CDR3: TGTGCCAGCAGCCAAAGGTTAGCGTGGGACTTC. It is translated as CASSQRLAWDF.

The chain is built from TRBV28 and TRBJ2-7, with 10 bases fitting TRBD1. J was trimmed by 3 bases and V by 4 bases; bases with no gene match: 3. There are 14 residues in the CDR3. Germline V gene sequence: CDR1 MDHEN, CDR2 SYDVKM. CDR3 sequence (DNA): TGTGCCAGCAGTTCCGGGGACAGGGGCTACGAGCAGTACTTC. Its translation is CASSSGDRGYEQYF.

This clone was recorded a few times. The gene calls are TRBV30 and TRBJ2-5; D may be TRBD1 or TRBD2 (5 bases each). There are 11 residues in the CDR3. V was trimmed by 5 bases and J by 5 bases, leaving 9 bases between them. Germline loops: CDR1 GTSNPN, CDR2 SVGIG (reference sequence). CDR3 DNA sequence: TGTGCCTGGGGGACGACGGAGACCCAGTACTTC. Its translation is CAWGTTETQYF.

This chain joins TRBV4-2 and TRBJ1-2, with D possibly TRBD1 on 5 matching bases. CDR1 is LGHNA, CDR2 YNFKEQ, per germline. The CDR3 extends over 12 amino acids. V was cut by 1 base and J by 14 bases, with 14 bases left in between. CDR3 region: CASSQARQRSTF. The CDR3 bases are TGTGCCAGCAGCCAAGCCCGACAGAGAAGTACCTTC.

The chain couples TRBV7-2 to TRBJ1-1; D possibly corresponds to TRBD1 (6 bases). Trimming left V 5 bases short and J 7 bases short, with 14 bases between. CDR3 length: 13 amino acids. Germline CDR1 is SGHTA and CDR2 is FQGNSA. The CDR3 sequence: CASSAQGGGEAFF. As DNA, the CDR3 is TGTGCCAGCAGCGCACAGGGAGGGGGTGAAGCTTTCTTT.

The CDR3 coding sequence is TGCAGCGTTGAAGCCCGAGGACGTCCGAACACTGAAGCTTTCTTT. Its protein product is CSVEARGRPNTEAFF. This chain joins TRBV29-1 and TRBJ1-1; D call uncertain. V was cut by 1 base and J by 1 base, with 13 bases left in between. In germline, CDR1 is SQVTM, CDR2 ANQGSEA. This CDR3 is 15 amino acids long.

In its sample, this clone was seen a few times. The chain has TRBV5-4 and TRBJ1-1, with 9 bases matching TRBD1. CDR1 is SGHNT and CDR2 is YYREEE in the germline V gene (reference sequence). This CDR3 spans 15 amino acids. Trimming took 4 bases from V and 6 from J; bases not matched to a gene: 10. The CDR3 region is CASSGTGTGRPEAFF. CDR3 nucleotides: TGTGCCAGCAGCGGTACCGGGACAGGGAGACCTGAAGCTTTCTTT.

The CDR3 protein is CATSRVEYGYTF. CDR3 DNA sequence: TGTGCCACCAGCAGAGTAGAGTATGGCTACACCTTC. J is TRBJ1-2 and V is TRBV15; no clear D. The CDR3 totals 12 residues. In germline, CDR1 is LNHNV, CDR2 YYDKDF (reference sequence). V dropped 1 base and J dropped 5 bases, with 5 bases sitting between them.

The J gene is TRBJ1-4, the V gene TRBV5-1, with a possible D match to TRBD1 (6 bases). Trimming took 2 bases from V and 9 from J, leaving 14 bases between them. The CDR3 is 14 amino acids. CDR1 is SGHRS and CDR2 is YFSETQ in the germline V gene. CDR3 loop: CASSFSGTSQKLFF. CDR3 DNA sequence: TGCGCCAGCAGCTTTTCCGGGACAAGTCAAAAACTGTTTTTT.

The chain combines TRBV5-1 with TRBJ1-1, with D tentatively TRBD1 (5 bases). This CDR3 is 15 amino acids long. Between the trimmed V and J ends, which lost 4 bases and 5 bases, there was a span of 18 bases. Germline V gene lookup returns CDR1 SGHRS and CDR2 YFSETQ. The CDR3 protein is CASSPQSPGRTEAFF. CDR3 bases: TGCGCCAGCAGCCCCCAGAGTCCAGGGAGAACTGAAGCTTTCTTT.